This paragraph reports one T cell receptor (beta chain). Its antigen remains unidentified. The record has no base qualities; no much larger clone is one base away. All donors were healthy Caucasians. Receptors were amplified or captured by 5' RACE. The sequencing machine was an Illumina HiSeq 2000. Template switching added a universal primer binding site, and the final cDNA carried a unique molecular identifier that allowed TCR cDNA molecules to be counted accurately. Specific primers in the conserved constant-segment region were used to synthesize first-strand cDNA for TCR alpha and beta chains. To control for contamination, every cDNA library carried two barcodes: a SMART-Mk sample barcode plus Illumina barcodes. Two successive PCR steps introduced TruSeq adapter sequences along with Illumina sample barcodes. TCR alpha and beta cDNA libraries were sequenced on the Illumina HiSeq platform with custom primers. Concerning the study's data processing: MiGEC was used to process raw reads and extract unique molecular identifiers, and MiXCR was used to find CDR3 positions. For each individual, recombination models were inferred using an EM algorithm with the repgenHMM and IGoR tools. Shared clonotype analysis was performed with the tcR package in R, normalizing sharing by the product of cloneset sizes. To study raw recombination without the effects of thymic and clonal selection, out-of-frame nonproductive sequences were analyzed. TCRdb trimmed public reads at Q25 via fastp, called clones via MiXCR and kept in-frame beta chains. Rows merge per CDR3 protein into single entries with the most common DNA and genes. The V and J calls and clone size are TCRdb's, not the authors'. The sample data list around 1.7 million distinct CDR3 sequences, and about 30% of these were observed just once. Together, the top ten hold under 0.35% of the sample.

The data belong to a study of identical twins listed by TCRdb under 2016. Regarding the research as a whole: To test whether fetal clonotypes persist, the study used deep sequencing on TCR alpha and beta repertoires from monozygotic twins, unrelated adults of various ages, and cord blood. To rule out contamination, the twin experiments were replicated at different times with different library preparation protocols.

What the research found in general, with its limitations: Conclusions relied on cross-sectional statistical analysis, since the same donors could not be followed over many years. Abundant cord blood beta clonotypes had fewer insertions, young adult naive repertoires showed a similar but weaker trend, and memory repertoires showed no such trend. Compared with coincidental sharing between unrelated individuals, out-of-frame TCR alpha sequences shared between twins had an excess of sequences with low generation probability. Recombination models systematically underestimated out-of-frame TCR alpha sharing in monozygotic twins but agreed with sharing between unrelated individuals. Zero-insertion analyses could be partly confounded by invariant T cells such as MAIT and iNKT, though diverse VJ usage argued against such confounding for most clonotypes. The excess sharing between twins in beta out-of-frame sequences was weaker because fewer shared sequences reduced the signal-to-noise ratio.

This sequence originates from a newborn girl in good health. The specimen was cord blood.

The DNA is TGTGCCAGCAGTTTTGGGGCAGGGGAGACCCAGTACTTC. Its protein is CASSFGAGETQYF. This chain joins TRBV12-3 or TRBV12-4 to TRBJ2-5, and the D gene may be TRBD1, 5 bases matching. From the cysteine up to the phenylalanine, the CDR3 has a length of 13 residues. Left in the record is the CDR3 DNA by itself, 39 bases read in frame from the first base. V is clipped by 3 bases and J by 5 bases, and the sequence between their germline boundaries is 10 bases long.